Presented here are 17 T cell receptor beta chains from one specimen sequenced in a study of cytomegalovirus exposure and HLA in healthy donors. With 60 Vbeta and 13 Jbeta primers, the PCR was carried out. Generated by immunoSEQ multiplex PCR, the TCRdb table keeps only in-frame clones and is missing some. The repertoire has over 100,000 clones, approximately 71% of them found once; the top ten carry around 8.1%. Sequences were obtained from PBMCs. Receptors originate from a man in his forties or fifties in good health and CMV-seronegative.

This chain joins TRBV6-5 and TRBJ1-1, with D unresolved. The germline gives CDR1 MNHEY, CDR2 SVGAGI. V was pared by 5 bases and J by 0 bases, with 7 bases between. This CDR3 spans 13 amino acids. In DNA form, the CDR3 reads TGTGCCAGCAGTCGAGGGTTGAACACTGAAGCTTTCTTT. Translating gives CASSRGLNTEAFF.

This clone came up a few times. This chain connects TRBV10-3 to TRBJ2-2, with TRBD2 matching over 14 bases. The CDR3 is 16 residues long. Germline CDR1 and CDR2: ENHRY and SYGVKD. Trimming removed 8 bases from V and 3 bases from J; junction bases left unmatched: 5. Here the CDR3 reads CAIPGTSGGHTGELFF. The DNA for the CDR3 is TGTGCCATCCCCGGGACTAGCGGGGGTCACACCGGGGAGCTGTTTTTT.

The CDR3 region has the DNA TGTGCCAGCAGCTTGGTCGGGGCAGGGGCGGCCTCCTACGAGCAGTACTTC. The encoded protein is CASSLVGAGAASYEQYF. The chain has TRBV5-6 and TRBJ2-7; possibly TRBD1 for D (6 bases). Trimming removed 0 bases from V and 0 bases from J, with 16 bases in between. The CDR3 consists of 17 residues. Germline V gene data show CDR1 as SGHDT and CDR2 as YYEEEE. Full variable domain (remainder filled in from reference TRBV5-6 and TRBJ2-7): DAGVTQSPTHLIKTRGQQVTLRCSPKSGHDTVSWYQQALGQGPQFIFQYYEEEERQRGNFPDRFSGHQFPNYSSELNVNALLLGDSALYLCASSLVGAGAASYEQYFGPGTRLTVT.

The rearrangement uses TRBV15 and TRBJ2-1, with 13 bases aligning to TRBD2. V shed 0 bases, J shed 7 bases, and the junction held 3 bases outside the gene matches. Germline V CDR1 and CDR2: LNHNV, YYDKDF (reference sequence). The CDR3 totals 16 residues. The CDR3 loop is CATSREGTSGNNEQFF. As DNA, the CDR3 is TGTGCCACCAGCAGAGAGGGGACTAGCGGGAATAATGAGCAGTTCTTC.

This clone was counted only a few times. The chain has TRBV5-1 and TRBJ1-1, with 8 bases fitting TRBD1. Trimming cost V 5 bases and J 5 bases; bases outside gene matches: 11. CDR1 and CDR2 (germline): SGHRS, YFSETQ. The CDR3 covers 15 residues. The CDR3 bases are TGCGCCAGCAGTACCTCAGGGGGCGCGGGGACTGAAGCTTTCTTT. Its translation is CASSTSGGAGTEAFF.

The chain uses TRBV4-3 and TRBJ2-6; weak D call: TRBD2 (5 bases). V was cut by 4 bases and J by 3 bases, with 10 bases left in between. CDR1 and CDR2 (germline): LGHNA, YSLEER. There are 15 residues in the CDR3. Here the CDR3 reads CASSLRGIGANVLTF. The CDR3, as DNA: TGCGCCAGCAGCCTCCGGGGAATTGGGGCCAACGTCCTGACTTTC.

This chain uses TRBV10-3 with TRBJ2-7, with 9 bases lining up with TRBD1. J was trimmed by 7 bases and V by 7 bases; bases with no gene match: 8. The germline V gene has CDR1 ENHRY and CDR2 SYGVKD. The length of the CDR3 is 13 residues. The CDR3 nucleotides are TGTGCCATCAATCCGGGACAGGGAGGAGAGCAGTACTTC. It codes for CAINPGQGGEQYF.

The chain carries TRBV5-1 and TRBJ2-7; 8 bases agree with TRBD1. Unmatched junction bases numbered 8, after V lost 0 bases and J lost 3 bases. The CDR3 loop spans 16 amino acids. Germline assignment: CDR1 SGHRS and CDR2 YFSETQ. CDR3 sequence reads: CASSLAQGASGYEQYF. The CDR3 region has the DNA TGCGCCAGCAGCTTGGCGCAGGGGGCGAGTGGCTACGAGCAGTACTTC.

This clone was observed a few times. J is TRBJ1-1 and V is TRBV4-3; tentatively, D is TRBD1 (5 bases). This CDR3 is built from 15 residues. CDR1 is LGHNA and CDR2 is YSLEER in the germline V gene. The V end lost 0 bases, the J end lost 4 bases, and 12 bases lay between the germline ends. DNA for the CDR3: TGCGCCAGCAGCCAAGATATTCAGGGTGGCACTGAAGCTTTCTTT. Translation gives CASSQDIQGGTEAFF.

The genes are TRBV13 and TRBJ1-2; the D is unclear. The V gene's germline CDR1 is PRHDT and CDR2 FYEKMQ (reference sequence). The CDR3 consists of 14 residues. V was cut by 5 bases and J by 4 bases, with 14 bases left in between. Written as DNA, the CDR3 is TGTGCCAGCAGCCCCCGGAGGATAATCTATGGCTACACCTTC. This gives the protein CASSPRRIIYGYTF.

This chain links TRBV4-2 with TRBJ1-4; D is uncertain. This CDR3 contains 15 residues. Trimming removed 5 bases from V and 0 bases from J, with 10 bases in between. In germline, CDR1 is LGHNA, CDR2 YNFKEQ. CDR3: CASSSRHPTNEKLFF. CDR3 nucleotide sequence: TGTGCCAGCAGCTCCCGACATCCAACTAATGAAAAACTGTTTTTT.

This sequence joins TRBV7-2 and TRBJ2-5; D perhaps matches TRBD1 (6 bases). Germline V gene data show CDR1 as SGHTA and CDR2 as FQGNSA. V was cut by 5 bases and J by 5 bases, with 12 bases left in between. The CDR3 covers 13 residues. The DNA for the CDR3 is TGTGCCAGCAGCCTGGATAGGGGGGAGACCCAGTACTTC. Protein sequence: CASSLDRGETQYF.

The genes are TRBV27 and TRBJ2-7; 8 positions match TRBD2. There are 16 residues in the CDR3. Germline trimming cut 5 bases from V and 2 bases from J; bases unmatched to any gene: 11. Germline values: CDR1 MNHEY, CDR2 SMNVEV (reference sequence). The CDR3 region is CASSPLSGGSPYEQYF. Here the CDR3 DNA reads TGTGCCAGCAGTCCCCTCAGCGGGGGATCCCCCTACGAGCAGTACTTC.

The genes are TRBV7-2 and TRBJ1-5; 8 bases are a match to TRBD1. Trimming removed 5 bases from V and 5 bases from J; junction bases left unmatched: 8. The CDR3 spans 15 residues. In germline, CDR1 is SGHTA, CDR2 FQGNSA. Written as DNA, the CDR3 is TGTGCCAGCAGCCAAGACAGGGGCGGATATCAGCCCCAGCATTTT. As protein: CASSQDRGGYQPQHF.

This sequence joins TRBV7-2 and TRBJ2-3, with D tentatively TRBD2 (5 bases). Germline V CDR1 and CDR2: SGHTA, FQGNSA. The CDR3 loop spans 14 amino acids. V lost 5 bases and J 5 bases, leaving 14 bases between the germline ends. This CDR3 is CASSKRTTIDTQYF. The CDR3 DNA follows: TGTGCCAGCAGCAAGCGGACCACCATAGATACGCAGTATTTT.

This chain joins TRBV4-1 and TRBJ1-1; no reliable D call. The V gene lost 0 bases and the J gene lost 9 bases, with 14 bases spanning the gap. The CDR3 runs to 14 residues. The V gene's germline CDR1 is MGHRA and CDR2 YSYEKL. The CDR3 protein is CASSQEPRSEKAFF. DNA for the CDR3: TGCGCCAGCAGCCAAGAACCCCGCTCCGAGAAAGCTTTCTTT.

The chain combines TRBV11-2 with TRBJ2-7; 7 bases map to TRBD2. V trimming: 1 base; J trimming: 0 bases; junction bases outside the gene matches: 6. Germline V CDR1 and CDR2: SGHAT, FQNNGV. This CDR3 spans 16 amino acids. CDR3 nucleotide sequence: TGTGCCAGCAGCTTAGGGTCTAGCGGAAGCTCCTACGAGCAGTACTTC. Amino acid sequence: CASSLGSSGSSYEQYF.